These 16 T cell receptor beta chains originate from one sample sequenced in a study of CD8 T cells in ankylosing spondylitis. MiXCR was run by TCRdb on the 5' RACE reads, yielding one entry per CDR3 protein. The sample holds approximately 88,000 distinct CDR3 sequences, about 8.1% seen once. Material: blood, either unsorted or a sorted T cell fraction (not recorded which). The receptors were gathered from a male donor with ankylosing spondylitis or in good health (not recorded which).

This clonotype was detected ten times or more. The chain couples TRBV6-1 to TRBJ2-3; D may be TRBD2 (6 bases). The germline V and J ends were trimmed by 8 bases and 2 bases, with 20 bases remaining between them. Looked up from germline, CDR1 is MNHNS and CDR2 is SASEGT. The CDR3 contains 16 residues. CDR3 sequence (DNA): TGTGCCAGCCCGAGGGACTCGGGACGGCTCACAGATACGCAGTATTTT. Protein: CASPRDSGRLTDTQYF.

This clonotype has a count of ten or more. The rearrangement links TRBV20-1 to TRBJ1-2; D may be TRBD1 (6 bases). Per germline, CDR1 DFQATT and CDR2 SNEGSKA (reference sequence). V was clipped by 4 bases and J by 2 bases, with 11 bases between them. The CDR3 is 13 residues long. CDR3 nucleotide sequence: TGCAGTGCTAAGAGGCAGGGGAACTATGGCTACACCTTC. Residues: CSAKRQGNYGYTF.

This clonotype was counted ten times or more. The chain employs TRBV7-8 and TRBJ2-1; D uncertain. CDR3 length: 17 amino acids. V shed 0 bases and J shed 0 bases, with 12 bases lying between them. The germline V gene encodes CDR1 SGHVS and CDR2 FQNEAQ. This CDR3 reads CASSLASSSSSYNEQFF. The CDR3 DNA sequence: TGTGCCAGCAGCTTAGCTAGTAGCTCCAGCTCCTACAATGAGCAGTTCTTC.

This clonotype was seen a few times. V gene TRBV20-1 combines with J gene TRBJ2-2; D gene ambiguous. Trimming left V 0 bases short and J 8 bases short, with 13 bases between. This CDR3 spans 14 amino acids. Looked up from germline, CDR1 is DFQATT and CDR2 is SNEGSKA (reference sequence). This CDR3 is CSARDRKLSGELFF. CDR3 sequence (DNA): TGCAGTGCTAGAGATCGAAAGCTTTCAGGGGAGCTGTTTTTT.

This chain's CDR3 is CATSGQTNQPQHF. The CDR3 coding sequence is TGTGCCACCAGTGGACAGACTAATCAGCCCCAGCATTTT. The chain has TRBV24-1 and TRBJ1-5; possible D gene TRBD1, 5 bases. The V and J ends lost 5 bases and 4 bases respectively, with 8 bases between them. CDR3 size: 13 residues. From germline, CDR1 is KGHDR and CDR2 SFDVKD.

This clonotype was detected only a few times. The chain uses TRBV7-3 and TRBJ2-1; D remains ambiguous. The V gene's germline CDR1 is SGHTA and CDR2 FQGTGA. V lost 0 bases and J lost 5, with 5 bases in between. The CDR3 length is 13 residues. CDR3: CASSLTRNNEQFF. In nucleotides, the CDR3 is TGTGCCAGCAGCTTAACCAGAAACAATGAGCAGTTCTTC.

At least ten counts were recorded for this clonotype. The CDR3 bases are TGTGCCAGCAGGTGGGGCGCTGGAAACACCATATATTTT. Translated: CASRWGAGNTIYF. The chain is built from TRBV2 and TRBJ1-3, with D perhaps TRBD1 (5 bases). With 6 bases removed from V and 2 bases from J, the gap between germline ends came to 8 bases. This CDR3 spans 13 amino acids. The germline V gene encodes CDR1 SNHLY and CDR2 FYNNEI.

Ten or more counts support this clonotype. This chain links TRBV20-1 with TRBJ1-2; D remains unclear. The ends were cut back, 3 bases at V and 5 bases at J, with 4 bases in the middle. The V gene's germline CDR1 is DFQATT and CDR2 SNEGSKA (reference sequence). The CDR3 sequence is 10 residues long. CDR3 sequence: CSASGYGYTF. DNA of the CDR3: TGCAGTGCTAGCGGTTATGGCTACACCTTC.

This clonotype came up many times. A read error may produce the germline difference seen at one junction end. The rearrangement uses TRBV24-1 and TRBJ2-7; weak D call: TRBD1 (5 bases). This CDR3 is 13 amino acids long. CDR1 is KGHDR and CDR2 is SFDVKD in the germline V gene. Here the CDR3 DNA reads TGTGCCACCAGTGCTTTGACAGAGCCCGAGCAGTACTTC. Protein product: CATSALTEPEQYF.

On this clonotype itself: This clone may be a read error of a much larger clone one base away. The chain couples TRBV20-1 to TRBJ2-1; D tentatively reads TRBD1 or TRBD2 (6 bases each). From germline, CDR1 is DFQATT and CDR2 SNEGSKA (reference sequence). This CDR3 is built from 16 residues. CDR3 region: CNARDPTGGLGVEQFF. The CDR3 region has the DNA TGCAATGCTAGAGATCCGACCGGGGGCTTGGGGGTTGAGCAGTTCTTC.

This clonotype was detected ten times or more. The chain employs TRBV28 and TRBJ1-2; D ambiguous. Trimming shortened V by 3 bases and J by 8 bases, and 19 bases separated the two germline ends. Per the germline V gene, CDR1 is MDHEN and CDR2 is SYDVKM. The CDR3 totals 15 residues. CDR3 in DNA: TGTGCCAGCAGTTTTAGGATCAGTCAGGTTTACGGCTACACCTTC. It specifies CASSFRISQVYGYTF.

This clonotype was seen a few times. The chain employs TRBV7-2 and TRBJ1-1, with 8 positions matching TRBD1. J lost 0 bases, V lost 5 bases, and 5 bases had no gene match. There are 15 residues in the CDR3. Germline assignment: CDR1 SGHTA and CDR2 FQGNSA. The CDR3 bases are TGTGCCAGCAGCCGCCAGGACAGGGTGAACACTGAAGCTTTCTTT. Its translation is CASSRQDRVNTEAFF.

Many counts were recorded for this clonotype. The CDR3 DNA is TGTGCCAGCAGCCAAGAGGAAGTGGAGTCAGGGTCCTATAATTCACCCCTCCACTTT. Translated, it gives CASSQEEVESGSYNSPLHF. This chain uses TRBV4-2 with TRBJ1-6; possibly TRBD1 for D (5 bases). The CDR3 has 19 amino acids. From germline, CDR1 is LGHNA and CDR2 YNFKEQ. V lost 0 bases to trimming and J lost 1 base, with 16 bases between them.

This clonotype was seen a handful of times. This chain joins TRBV9 and TRBJ2-3, with 12 bases identical to TRBD2. Germline V gene lookup returns CDR1 SGDLS and CDR2 YYNGEE. The CDR3 has 17 amino acids. Trimming at V came to 4 bases and at J to 1 base, leaving 7 bases not matched to a gene. CDR3 in amino acids: CASSPSGGARGTDTQYF. The CDR3 nucleotides read TGTGCCAGCAGCCCTAGCGGGGGGGCCCGGGGCACAGATACGCAGTATTTT.

This clonotype was seen a handful of times. This chain links TRBV7-2 with TRBJ1-1; 7 bases match TRBD1. The germline V gene has CDR1 SGHTA and CDR2 FQGNSA. V lost 1 base, J lost 4 bases, and 6 bases stayed unmatched. The CDR3 is 15 amino acids. This CDR3 is CASSLEGALVTEAFF. The CDR3 nucleotides read TGTGCCAGCAGCTTAGAGGGGGCGCTGGTCACTGAAGCTTTCTTT.

This clonotype was recorded many times. The chain uses TRBV4-2 and TRBJ2-5; D uncertain. Looked up from germline, CDR1 is LGHNA and CDR2 is YNFKEQ. The V gene lost 2 bases and the J gene lost 0 bases, with 4 bases spanning the gap. This CDR3 spans 13 amino acids. The DNA for the CDR3 is TGTGCCAGCAGCCAACGAAACCAAGAGACCCAGTACTTC. Encoded protein: CASSQRNQETQYF.